The source of this TCR beta chain is a study of cytotoxic CD8 clonotypes in ibrutinib-treated CLL. This clone was picked up one time. Germline lookup yields CDR1 MNHEY and CDR2 SMNVEV (reference sequence). J was trimmed by 4 bases and V by 2 bases; bases with no gene match: 5. The CDR3 is 15 residues long. TCRdb's table, derived via immunoSEQ multiplex PCR, lists solely in-frame clones and lacks some. The sample has more than 140,000 clones; around 77% are singletons. The clonotype comes from a human donor with chronic lymphocytic leukemia. The chain is built from TRBV27 and TRBJ1-2, with 9 bases identical to TRBD1. This specimen was PBMCs, taken after 12 months of ibrutinib treatment. CDR3 sequence: CASSLLSDRGYGYTF. CDR3 coding DNA: TGTGCCAGCAGTTTACTTTCGGACAGGGGCTATGGCTACACCTTC.